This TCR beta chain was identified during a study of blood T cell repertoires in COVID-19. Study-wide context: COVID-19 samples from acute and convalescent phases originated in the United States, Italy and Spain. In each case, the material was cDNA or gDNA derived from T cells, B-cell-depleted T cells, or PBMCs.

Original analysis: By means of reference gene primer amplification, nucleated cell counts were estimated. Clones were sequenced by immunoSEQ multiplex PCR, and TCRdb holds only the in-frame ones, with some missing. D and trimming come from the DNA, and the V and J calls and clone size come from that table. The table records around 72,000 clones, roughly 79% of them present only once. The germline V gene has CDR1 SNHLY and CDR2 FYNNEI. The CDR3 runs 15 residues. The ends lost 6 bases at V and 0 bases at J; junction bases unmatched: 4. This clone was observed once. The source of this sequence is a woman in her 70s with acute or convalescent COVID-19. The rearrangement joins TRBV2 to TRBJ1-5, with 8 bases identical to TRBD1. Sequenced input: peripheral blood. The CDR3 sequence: CASRRTGNSNQPQHF. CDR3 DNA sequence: TGTGCCAGCAGGCGGACAGGGAATAGCAATCAGCCCCAGCATTTT.